The next 13 T cell receptor beta chains were all read from a single sample in a study of blood T cell repertoires in COVID-19 (dated by TCRdb to about 2020). Libraries were prepared through the immunoSEQ multiplex PCR assay. Sourced from immuneACCESS, this table was stored by TCRdb with only in-frame sequences that have V and J called. A share of the clones is absent; for the studies checked, an unresolved V gene accounts for under half, and the remainder has no known explanation. In this sample the table shows 200,000 or so clones, about 88% of which occur a single time. Clones ranked in the top ten supply roughly 2.7% of the sample. The source material was PBMCs or T cells enriched from blood (not recorded which). Receptor source: a woman under 40 who had recovered from COVID-19.

J is TRBJ1-5 and V is TRBV19; D is unclear. In germline, CDR1 is LNHDA, CDR2 SQIVND (reference sequence). This CDR3 has 13 amino acids. Deletions cut 4 bases from V and 3 bases from J, with 7 bases between. The CDR3 is CASSNRYNQPQHF. DNA for the CDR3: TGTGCCAGTAGTAATCGTTACAATCAGCCCCAGCATTTT.

V is TRBV13 and J is TRBJ2-7, with TRBD1 matching 9 bases. The CDR3 totals 14 residues. Germline V CDR1 and CDR2: PRHDT, FYEKMQ (reference sequence). The trim removed 5 bases at V and 6 bases at J, leaving 8 bases unmatched. The CDR3 spells CASSRRDREAEQYF. DNA of the CDR3: TGTGCCAGCAGCCGAAGGGACAGGGAAGCCGAGCAGTACTTC.

This rearrangement joins TRBV19 to TRBJ1-3; D call uncertain. The CDR3 has 15 amino acids. CDR1 and CDR2 (germline): LNHDA, SQIVND (reference sequence). V shed 3 bases and J shed 0 bases, with 9 bases lying between them. CDR3 protein: CASSIQVISGNTIYF. The CDR3 DNA follows: TGTGCCAGTAGTATTCAGGTTATCTCTGGAAACACCATATATTTT.

This clone was detected ten times or more. V is TRBV11-3 and J is TRBJ2-3; 9 bases are shared with TRBD2. The CDR3 is 14 amino acids. With 2 bases clipped from V and 6 bases from J, the junction kept 3 bases outside the gene matches. Germline V gives CDR1 SGHNT, CDR2 YENEEA. The CDR3: CASSLTTSGDTQYF. For the CDR3, the DNA is TGTGCCAGCAGCTTAACAACTAGCGGGGATACGCAGTATTTT.

The chain employs TRBV5-6 and TRBJ2-7; no clear D. Trimming took 4 bases from V and 3 from J, leaving 8 bases between them. Germline V CDR1 and CDR2: SGHDT, YYEEEE. The length of the CDR3 is 12 residues. As DNA, the CDR3 is TGTGCCAGCAGCCCTGGAGTCTACGAGCAGTACTTC. Protein sequence: CASSPGVYEQYF.

The gene calls are TRBV7-3 and TRBJ2-5, with 7 bases fitting TRBD2. J gave up 1 base and V 5 bases, and 7 bases lay outside the gene matches. The CDR3 is made up of 15 amino acids. CDR1 is SGHTA, CDR2 FQGTGA, per germline. The CDR3: CASSARSSGQETQYF. The CDR3 DNA follows: TGTGCCAGCAGCGCTAGGTCTAGCGGCCAAGAGACCCAGTACTTC.

The rearrangement uses TRBV7-9 and TRBJ1-1; D ambiguous. The V end was cut by 5 bases, the J end by 5 bases, with 9 bases between. Germline V gene lookup returns CDR1 SEHNR and CDR2 FQNEAQ (reference sequence). CDR3 length equals 12 residues. CDR3 loop: CASSLSTTEAFF. In DNA, the CDR3 is TGTGCCAGCAGCCTAAGTACGACTGAAGCTTTCTTT.

A note on this clone: At one boundary the junction diverges from the germline segment, which might be a read error. The chain carries TRBV2 and TRBJ1-1; 7 nucleotides agree with TRBD1. Per germline, CDR1 SNHLY and CDR2 FYNNEI. The CDR3 extends over 11 amino acids. CDR3 region: CASSEIPDRPF. The DNA for the CDR3 is TGTGCCAGCAGCGAAATCCCGGACAGGCCTTTT. Full variable domain (rest looked up from reference TRBV2 and TRBJ1-1): EPEVTQTPSHQVTQMGQEVILRCVPISNHLYFYWYRQILGQKVEFLVSFYNNEISEKSEIFDDQFSVERPDGSNFTLKIRSTKLEDSAMYFCASSEIPDRPFGQGTRLTVV.

The genes are TRBV5-4 and TRBJ1-2, with D possibly TRBD1 on 5 matching bases. From germline, CDR1 is SGHNT and CDR2 YYREEE (reference sequence). The CDR3 extends over 15 amino acids. Deletions cut 0 bases from V and 3 bases from J, with 12 bases between. In DNA, the CDR3 is TGTGCCAGCAGCTTGGTCGGGGGGAATTACTATGGCTACACCTTC. This translates into CASSLVGGNYYGYTF.

The J gene is TRBJ2-3, the V gene TRBV4-2; 8 bases are shared with TRBD2. The CDR3 runs to 16 residues. Germline-derived CDR1 and CDR2 are LGHNA and YNFKEQ. V dropped 0 bases and J dropped 0; count of bases not matched to a gene: 2. CDR3 residues: CASSQELAGSTDTQYF. For the CDR3, the DNA is TGTGCCAGCAGCCAAGAGCTAGCGGGCAGCACAGATACGCAGTATTTT.

The chain combines TRBV7-9 with TRBJ2-1; TRBD1 matches at 8 bases. The CDR3 consists of 12 residues. The V and J ends lost 6 bases and 7 bases, in that order; junction bases with no gene match: 2. CDR1 and CDR2 (germline): SEHNR, FQNEAQ (reference sequence). CDR3 protein: CASRTGGNEQFF. The CDR3 DNA sequence: TGTGCCAGCAGAACAGGGGGTAATGAGCAGTTCTTC.

V and J are TRBV7-3 and TRBJ2-7, with 8 bases identical to TRBD1. J was trimmed by 5 bases and V by 5 bases; bases with no gene match: 11. CDR3 length equals 15 residues. Per germline, CDR1 SGHTA and CDR2 FQGTGA. The CDR3 DNA is TGTGCCAGCAGCGAGGAAGACAGGGGACTCGACGAGCAGTACTTC. Its translation is CASSEEDRGLDEQYF.

The chain employs TRBV11-2 and TRBJ2-2; TRBD1 aligns across 9 bases. The V gene end was trimmed by 1 base and the J gene end by 4 bases; junction bases not matched to a gene: 7. The CDR3 runs to 17 residues. Germline V lookup: CDR1 SGHAT, CDR2 FQNNGV. The CDR3 spells CASSLGRDRAFTGELFF. The CDR3 DNA is TGTGCCAGCAGCTTAGGCCGGGACAGGGCTTTCACCGGGGAGCTGTTTTTT.